This T cell receptor delta chain was obtained from a study of delta chains in infants with herpesvirus infections. Study overall: A Ugandan infant cohort was followed from birth for primary CMV. The search targeted a public fetal Vdelta1/Vgamma8 clonotype after postnatal CMV infection. Study outcomes and limitations: About 20% of the 18 CMV-infected infants carried the public Vdelta1 clonotype, including one congenital.

CDR3 length: 17 residues. Trimming removed 4 bases from V and 0 bases from J, with 18 bases in between. The germline V gene encodes CDR1 TSWWSYY and CDR2 QGS. Judged by abundance, this clone is medium-sized. Its specificity is not known. TCR cDNA was made from PBMC RNA with gamma- and delta-chain-specific primers. TCRdb re-processed the RT-PCR reads using CATT. The repertoire holds roughly 1,500 delta-chain clones, with 25% to 30% as singletons. The TCR sequence derives from a human donor who was a Ugandan infant, either HIV-exposed or HIV-unexposed (not recorded which). The material sequenced was peripheral blood, taken at time point 1 of longitudinal follow-up. The chain combines TRDV1 with TRDJ1; weak D call: TRDD3 (6 bases). This CDR3 reads CALGGPLLGPYTDKLIF. The CDR3 coding sequence is TGTGCTCTTGGGGGACCCTTACTGGGACCTTACACCGATAAACTCATCTTT.